Presented here are 14 T cell receptor beta chains from one specimen sequenced in a study of blood T cell repertoires in COVID-19. Method: immunoSEQ multiplex PCR; TCRdb's copy keeps in-frame clones and lacks some. This table has some 240,000 clones, roughly 80% appearing once. The source material was PBMCs or T cells enriched from blood (not recorded which). The receptor source for this set is a man under 40 with acute COVID-19.

The chain employs TRBV9 and TRBJ1-1, with 7 bases identical to TRBD1. The CDR3 spans 13 residues. J was trimmed by 7 bases and V by 3 bases; bases with no gene match: 6. Per the germline V gene, CDR1 is SGDLS and CDR2 is YYNGEE. CDR3 in DNA: TGTGCCAGCAGCGCCGGGACAGTATATGAAGCTTTCTTT. Amino acids: CASSAGTVYEAFF.

The chain carries TRBV23-1 and TRBJ2-1, with a possible D match to TRBD1 (6 bases). TRBV23-1 belongs to the ORF category, with a function that is uncertain. This CDR3 is 12 amino acids long. The V end lost 7 bases, the J end lost 11 bases, and 15 bases lay between the germline ends. Written as DNA, the CDR3 is TGCGCCAGCAAAAATGTAGGACAGAAGCAGTTCTTC. Its protein is CASKNVGQKQFF.

Only a few counts were recorded for this clone. The chain employs TRBV2 and TRBJ2-4; 11 bases agree with TRBD1. Germline V gene sequence: CDR1 SNHLY, CDR2 FYNNEI. Trimming at V came to 6 bases and at J to 4 bases, leaving 5 bases not matched to a gene. CDR3 length: 15 amino acids. CDR3 amino acids: CASRGTGGSKNIQYF. In DNA form, the CDR3 reads TGTGCCAGCAGGGGGACAGGGGGGAGTAAAAACATTCAGTACTTC.

The chain uses TRBV16 and TRBJ1-1, with 7 bases lining up with TRBD1. This CDR3 spans 14 amino acids. The trim removed 4 bases at V and 6 bases at J, leaving 8 bases unmatched. The germline gives CDR1 KGHSY, CDR2 FQNENV. The DNA of the CDR3 is TGTGCCAGCAGCCGGTTACAGGGGAAGGCTGAAGCTTTCTTT. Translating gives CASSRLQGKAEAFF.

This sequence joins TRBV2 and TRBJ1-2; no clear D gene. CDR1 and CDR2 from the germline V gene are SNHLY and FYNNEI. The CDR3 covers 13 residues. V lost 9 bases and J lost 4, with 15 bases in between. The CDR3 DNA is TGTGCCAGAAGACTTGCGGAGGGCTATGGCTACACCTTC. Protein sequence: CARRLAEGYGYTF. Drawing the rest from reference TRBV2 and TRBJ1-2, the complete variable domain is EPEVTQTPSHQVTQMGQEVILRCVPISNHLYFYWYRQILGQKVEFLVSFYNNEISEKSEIFDDQFSVERPDGSNFTLKIRSTKLEDSAMYFCARRLAEGYGYTFGSGTRLTVV.

The chain recombines TRBV6-2 or TRBV6-3 with TRBJ2-7, with 11 bases lining up with TRBD2. Per the germline V gene, CDR1 is MNHEY and CDR2 is SVGEGT. The length of the CDR3 is 14 residues. With V trimmed by 2 bases and J by 6 bases, 3 bases remained unmatched. CDR3: CASSYRLAGGEQYV. The CDR3 region has the DNA TGTGCCAGCAGTTACCGGCTAGCGGGAGGCGAGCAGTACGTC.

The chain uses TRBV6-5 and TRBJ1-2; 7 bases align to TRBD1. The V gene end was trimmed by 5 bases and the J gene end by 7 bases; junction bases not matched to a gene: 7. Germline values: CDR1 MNHEY, CDR2 SVGAGI. The CDR3 is made up of 13 amino acids. The CDR3 region is CASSTRQGSGYTF. CDR3 nucleotides: TGTGCCAGCAGTACCCGACAGGGCAGTGGCTACACCTTC.

The chain recombines TRBV7-9 with TRBJ1-5; D gene uncertain. V was pared by 7 bases and J by 4 bases, with 14 bases between. CDR3 length: 14 amino acids. Germline V lookup: CDR1 SEHNR, CDR2 FQNEAQ (reference sequence). CDR3 nucleotides: TGTGCCAGCACCCCCTCGGCGGGAAATCAGCCCCAGCATTTT. It is translated as CASTPSAGNQPQHF.

This rearrangement joins TRBV3-1 (or the pseudogene TRBV3-2) to TRBJ2-3; TRBD2 aligns across 7 bases. The V gene end was trimmed by 5 bases and the J gene end by 0 bases; junction bases not matched to a gene: 5. The CDR3 has 15 residues. Germline CDR1 reads LGHDT; CDR2 reads YNNKEL (reference sequence). The CDR3 protein is CASSWGGRSTDTQYF. CDR3 nucleotides: TGTGCCAGCAGCTGGGGGGGACGGAGCACAGATACGCAGTATTTT.

V gene TRBV25-1 combines with J gene TRBJ1-5; TRBD1 might be the D (5 bases). Trimming removed 3 bases from V and 5 bases from J, with 14 bases in between. The CDR3 covers 15 residues. Germline CDR1 reads MGHDK; CDR2 reads SYGVNS. Here the CDR3 reads CASSDGRAPHQPQHF. The CDR3 DNA follows: TGTGCCAGCAGTGACGGCAGGGCTCCTCATCAGCCCCAGCATTTT.

The rearrangement links TRBV27 to TRBJ1-1; possible D gene TRBD1, 5 bases. The V end was cut by 7 bases, the J end by 1 base, with 16 bases between. Germline V lookup: CDR1 MNHEY, CDR2 SMNVEV (reference sequence). The CDR3 runs to 15 residues. The CDR3 loop is CASTRGGGTNTEAFF. CDR3 sequence (DNA): TGTGCCAGCACCCGTGGGGGGGGGACGAACACTGAAGCTTTCTTT.

As to this clone: The same CDR3 can be traced to other DNA sequences in this sample. This chain links TRBV24-1 with TRBJ1-2, with D maybe TRBD1 (6 bases). Germline values: CDR1 KGHDR, CDR2 SFDVKD. This CDR3 spans 12 amino acids. Trimming removed 12 bases from V and 1 base from J, with 11 bases in between. The CDR3 region is CAASDSNYGYTF. In DNA form, the CDR3 reads TGTGCCGCCTCGGACAGTAACTATGGCTACACCTTC.

The chain recombines TRBV9 with TRBJ2-3; D ambiguous. Germline values: CDR1 SGDLS, CDR2 YYNGEE. V was trimmed by 2 bases and J by 3 bases, leaving 10 bases between them. The CDR3 extends over 14 amino acids. The CDR3 region is CASSVTPPTDTQYF. The CDR3 DNA reads as TGTGCCAGCAGCGTCACTCCTCCTACAGATACGCAGTATTTT.

V usage is TRBV15 and J usage is TRBJ1-5, with D maybe TRBD1 (5 bases). Trimming pared 0 bases from V and 3 bases from J, leaving 15 bases between. From germline, CDR1 is LNHNV and CDR2 YYDKDF (reference sequence). The CDR3 contains 17 residues. This CDR3 reads CATSRDTARQINQPQHF. The CDR3 DNA reads as TGTGCCACCAGCAGAGATACAGCCCGACAGATCAATCAGCCCCAGCATTTT.